A selection of T cell receptor beta chains follows, all from one sample in a study of identical twins. Each CDR3 protein is one row after TCRdb ran MiXCR on the 5' RACE reads. The profile covers under 250,000 distinct CDR3 sequences, with around 8% appearing a single time and about 1.9% taken by the ten largest. These data were also reused for a study on yellow fever vaccine responses in identical twins.

Sequenced input: memory (CD45RO+) T cells sorted from blood. Receptors were obtained from a woman in her late teens or twenties in good health. CDR3s include the opening cysteine and the closing phenylalanine or tryptophan. The order of the fields is J gene, D gene, V gene, clone size, CDR3 DNA, CDR3 protein. A D gene is named only where the DNA matches it firmly. Size is omitted from some rows. Given values are once, few, many or a class for expanded clones.

j_call: TRBJ2-5
d_call: TRBD2
v_call: TRBV20-1
clone_size: few
cdr3_nt: TGCAGTGCTATAAGACTAGCGGGAGCTGGGAAAGAGACCCAGTACTTC
cdr3_aa: CSAIRLAGAGKETQYF

j_call: TRBJ2-2
d_call: -
v_call: TRBV7-3
clone_size: -
cdr3_nt: TGTGCCAGCAGCTTAATCAGGGATACCGGGGAGCTGTTTTTT
cdr3_aa: CASSLIRDTGELFF

j_call: TRBJ2-2
d_call: TRBD2
v_call: TRBV6-4
clone_size: -
cdr3_nt: TGTGCCAGCAGCGACCCGACTAGCACCACCGGGGAGCTGTTTTTT
cdr3_aa: CASSDPTSTTGELFF

j_call: TRBJ2-7
d_call: -
v_call: TRBV12-3/TRBV12-4
clone_size: many
cdr3_nt: TGTGCCAGCACCGGGGCGCACTACGACTCCTACGAGCAGTACTTC
cdr3_aa: CASTGAHYDSYEQYF

j_call: TRBJ2-3
d_call: TRBD1
v_call: TRBV12-3/TRBV12-4
clone_size: many
cdr3_nt: TGTGCCAGCAGTGCCGGGACAGGGAGCACAGATACGCAGTATTTT
cdr3_aa: CASSAGTGSTDTQYF

j_call: TRBJ2-2
d_call: -
v_call: TRBV4-2
clone_size: many
cdr3_nt: TGTGCCAGCAGCCAAGATTGGGCGGCGAACACCGGGGAGCTGTTTTTT
cdr3_aa: CASSQDWAANTGELFF

j_call: TRBJ2-2
d_call: TRBD1
v_call: TRBV20-1
clone_size: few
cdr3_nt: TGCAGTGCTAGAGCGGGACAGGGAGACACCGGGGAGCTGTTTTTT
cdr3_aa: CSARAGQGDTGELFF

j_call: TRBJ2-1
d_call: TRBD2
v_call: TRBV5-1
clone_size: few
cdr3_nt: TGCGCCAGCGCTTTATCTCCTAGCGGGAGTCAAAATGAGCAGTTCTTC
cdr3_aa: CASALSPSGSQNEQFF

j_call: TRBJ1-6
d_call: TRBD1
v_call: TRBV9
clone_size: few
cdr3_nt: TGTGCCAGCAGCGTAGGGACAGGGATTAATTCACCCCTCCACTTT
cdr3_aa: CASSVGTGINSPLHF

j_call: TRBJ2-5
d_call: -
v_call: TRBV12-3/TRBV12-4
clone_size: many
cdr3_nt: TGTGCCAGCAGCACCCAAGAGACCCAGTACTTC
cdr3_aa: CASSTQETQYF

j_call: TRBJ2-5
d_call: TRBD2
v_call: TRBV12-3/TRBV12-4
clone_size: -
cdr3_nt: TGTGCCAGCAGTCCAGGGACTAGCGCCTATGAGACCCAGTACTTC
cdr3_aa: CASSPGTSAYETQYF

j_call: TRBJ2-7
d_call: -
v_call: TRBV11-2
clone_size: few
cdr3_nt: TGTGCCAGCAGCTTAGCTGCAGGGGCTTCCTACGAGCAGTACTTC
cdr3_aa: CASSLAAGASYEQYF

j_call: TRBJ2-2
d_call: TRBD2
v_call: TRBV24-1
clone_size: few
cdr3_nt: TGTGCCACCAGTGATCGCCTGGGGAGGGGTTGGGACACCGGGGAGCTGTTTTTT
cdr3_aa: CATSDRLGRGWDTGELFF

j_call: TRBJ2-5
d_call: -
v_call: TRBV28
clone_size: -
cdr3_nt: TGTGCCAGCAGTTTCCGGGGAGTACGGGCCGAGACCCAGTACTTC
cdr3_aa: CASSFRGVRAETQYF

j_call: TRBJ2-5
d_call: TRBD1
v_call: TRBV5-6
clone_size: few
cdr3_nt: TGTGCCAGCAGCGGGCCGGGACAGGGCATGGAGACCCAGTACTTC
cdr3_aa: CASSGPGQGMETQYF

j_call: TRBJ2-5
d_call: -
v_call: TRBV5-1
clone_size: -
cdr3_nt: TGCGCCAGCAGCCTTTACGGACAAGAGACCCAGTACTTC
cdr3_aa: CASSLYGQETQYF

j_call: TRBJ2-3
d_call: TRBD1
v_call: TRBV29-1
clone_size: many
cdr3_nt: TGCAGCGTTACGGGACAGAGTTCCACAGATACGCAGTATTTT
cdr3_aa: CSVTGQSSTDTQYF

j_call: TRBJ2-6
d_call: -
v_call: TRBV15
clone_size: -
cdr3_nt: TGTGCCACCAGCCCCCTCAGCGAGGGTGGGACTGGGGCCAACGTCCTGACTTTC
cdr3_aa: CATSPLSEGGTGANVLTF

j_call: TRBJ1-6
d_call: -
v_call: TRBV7-2
clone_size: -
cdr3_nt: TGTGCCAGCAGCTTAACAGGTGGAGGTTCACCCCTCCACTTT
cdr3_aa: CASSLTGGGSPLHF

j_call: TRBJ2-7
d_call: TRBD1
v_call: TRBV4-1
clone_size: many
cdr3_nt: TGCGCCAGCAGCGGGCAGGGGGCGTACGAGCAGTACTTC
cdr3_aa: CASSGQGAYEQYF

j_call: TRBJ2-3
d_call: TRBD2
v_call: TRBV20-1
clone_size: -
cdr3_nt: TGCAGTGCTCGGGTGACTAGCGGGAGAACTACAGATACGCAGTATTTT
cdr3_aa: CSARVTSGRTTDTQYF

j_call: TRBJ2-3
d_call: TRBD2
v_call: TRBV5-1
clone_size: many
cdr3_nt: TGCGCCAGCAGCTGGGCGACTAGCGGGGAACCCACAGATACGCAGTATTTT
cdr3_aa: CASSWATSGEPTDTQYF

j_call: TRBJ2-7
d_call: TRBD2
v_call: TRBV7-8
clone_size: -
cdr3_nt: TGTGCCAGCAGTGCCTCAGGGACTACCTCCTACGAGCAGTACTTC
cdr3_aa: CASSASGTTSYEQYF

j_call: TRBJ2-5
d_call: -
v_call: TRBV4-3
clone_size: few
cdr3_nt: TGCGCCAGCAGCCAACTTATAGACTCGGGGACCCAGTACTTC
cdr3_aa: CASSQLIDSGTQYF

j_call: TRBJ2-3
d_call: TRBD2
v_call: TRBV3-1
clone_size: many
cdr3_nt: TGTGCCAGCAGCCCCGGACTAGCGGGGGCATATTTT
cdr3_aa: CASSPGLAGAYF

j_call: TRBJ1-2
d_call: TRBD1
v_call: TRBV20-1
clone_size: few
cdr3_nt: TGCAGTGCTAGATCCCTCAGGGGGCGCGGGGACTATGGCTACACCTTC
cdr3_aa: CSARSLRGRGDYGYTF